This TCR beta chain is from a study of blood T cell repertoires in COVID-19. Original methodology: Counts of nucleated cells, estimated from reference gene primer amplification, were obtained. Produced via immunoSEQ multiplex PCR; TCRdb's table is partial and in-frame only. D and trimming come from the DNA, and the V and J calls and clone size come from that table. The sample consists of some 54,000 clones, about four fifths of them appearing once. Patients at the Seattle site were enrolled during active infection and followed longitudinally. The source of this sequence is an elderly woman with COVID-19, enrolled during active disease. Specimen: peripheral blood.

The chain's CDR3 is CATSDSTGGIAETQYF. CDR3 DNA: TGTGCCACCAGTGATTCAACAGGGGGCATAGCAGAGACCCAGTACTTC. The gene calls are TRBV24-1 and TRBJ2-5; 9 bases match TRBD1. J gave up 4 bases and V 2 bases, and 7 bases lay outside the gene matches. This CDR3 is built from 16 residues. Germline V CDR1 and CDR2: KGHDR, SFDVKD.